This is a list of T cell receptor beta chains from one sample in a study of cytomegalovirus exposure and HLA in healthy donors. Using immunoSEQ multiplex PCR, the repertoire was profiled, and TCRdb retains in-frame clones only, with some absent. The sample carries tens of thousands of clones, more than 55% recorded once. The sequenced sample was PBMCs. These receptor sequences come from a woman aged 50 to 60 in good health and CMV-seropositive. Both conserved end residues are part of each CDR3. Each record gives: CDR3 length, clone size, D gene, V gene, J gene, CDR3 DNA, CDR3 protein. D genes are given only for firm matches. The size field is filled for only some rows; it gives once, few, many or a size class.

15	-	TRBD2	TRBV5-1	TRBJ2-5	TGCGCCAGCAGCCGTGGGCGGGGGGGCCAAGAGACCCAGTACTTC	CASSRGRGGQETQYF
13	-	-	TRBV7-2	TRBJ2-7	TGTGCCAGCAGCCCATATTCCGCCTACGAGCAGTACTTC	CASSPYSAYEQYF
15	-	-	TRBV5-1	TRBJ1-4	TGCGCCAGCAGCTTGGTTGCTGGGCCTGAAGAAAAACTGTTTTTT	CASSLVAGPEEKLFF
18	few	TRBD2	TRBV5-1	TRBJ2-2	TGCGCCAGCAGCTTAGGACTAGCGGGTCCCCCGAACACCGGGGAGCTGTTTTTT	CASSLGLAGPPNTGELFF
16	-	TRBD1	TRBV4-3	TRBJ1-1	TGCGCCAGCAGCCAAGTGGGACAGGGGGGAAACACTGAAGCTTTCTTT	CASSQVGQGGNTEAFF
15	few	-	TRBV4-1	TRBJ2-6	TGCGCCAGCAGCTTAGTTGACTCTGGGGCCAACGTCCTGACTTTC	CASSLVDSGANVLTF
14	-	-	TRBV28	TRBJ2-5	TGTGCCAGCAGTTTCCTCACAGGTGGAGAGACCCAGTACTTC	CASSFLTGGETQYF
15	-	-	TRBV4-2	TRBJ1-2	TGTGCCAGCAGCCCCGAGACAGGAGTTCCCTATGGCTACACCTTC	CASSPETGVPYGYTF
13	-	TRBD1	TRBV27	TRBJ1-1	TGTGCCAGCAAGGCAGGGGGGAACACTGAAGCTTTCTTT	CASKAGGNTEAFF
15	-	TRBD1	TRBV6-1	TRBJ1-5	TGTGCCAGCAGTCGTACAGGGGAAGGGGAACAGCCCCAGCATTTT	CASSRTGEGEQPQHF
16	-	-	TRBV4-1	TRBJ1-1	TGCGCCAGCAGCCTGGGTATACAGGGACTGAACACTGAAGCTTTCTTT	CASSLGIQGLNTEAFF
14	-	TRBD1	TRBV18	TRBJ2-3	TGTGCCAGCTCACCACAGGGGGCCCTGGATACGCAGTATTTT	CASSPQGALDTQYF
15	-	TRBD2	TRBV2	TRBJ2-5	TGTGCCGTGAAACAGCGGGGCTGGGCCCAAGAGACCCAGTACTTC	CAVKQRGWAQETQYF
11	few	-	TRBV20-1	TRBJ2-1	TGCAGTGCTGGTGCGGTGAGTGAGCAGTTCTTC	CSAGAVSEQFF
14	-	TRBD1	TRBV7-2	TRBJ2-5	TGTGCCAGCAGCTTCACAGGGGGTGGAGAGACCCAGTACTTC	CASSFTGGGETQYF
18	-	-	TRBV5-6	TRBJ2-3	TGTGCCAGCAGCCCGGCTTGGACGGACCAGAGGGCCACAGATACGCAGTATTTT	CASSPAWTDQRATDTQYF
16	many	-	TRBV5-6	TRBJ1-1	TGTGCCAGCAGCTTACGCCCGGGACAAACGAACACTGAAGCTTTCTTT	CASSLRPGQTNTEAFF
15	-	-	TRBV7-6	TRBJ2-7	TGTGCCAGCAGCCTCGTACAAGAGGGTAGCTACGAGCAGTACTTC	CASSLVQEGSYEQYF
18	-	TRBD1	TRBV18	TRBJ1-5	TGTGCCAGCTCACCATCTATGGGGACAGGGGGTTATTATCAGCCCCAGCATTTT	CASSPSMGTGGYYQPQHF
15	-	TRBD1	TRBV28	TRBJ2-7	TGTGCCAGCAGTCCGTGGACAGGGCAGTCCTACGAGCAGTACTTC	CASSPWTGQSYEQYF
14	-	TRBD1	TRBV6-1	TRBJ1-6	TGTGCCAGCAGTACGACAGGGACTTACTCACCCCTCCACTTT	CASSTTGTYSPLHF
15	many	-	TRBV27	TRBJ2-2	TGTGCCAGCAGTCCCGGTAGGGGCGCAAGCGGGGAGCTGTTTTTT	CASSPGRGASGELFF
16	-	TRBD2	TRBV10-3	TRBJ2-3	TGTGCCATCAGTGAGACAGCGGGGGGGAAAGCAGATACGCAGTATTTT	CAISETAGGKADTQYF
12	once	TRBD2	TRBV10-2	TRBJ2-1	TGCGCCAGCGGTCTAGCGGGCAATGAGCAGTTCTTC	CASGLAGNEQFF
12	few	-	TRBV15	TRBJ1-2	TGTGCCACCAGCAGAGCGGGAGTTGGCTACACCTTC	CATSRAGVGYTF
13	-	TRBD1	TRBV10-3	TRBJ1-4	TGTGCCACCACAGACAGGGAAGATGAAAAACTGTTTTTT	CATTDREDEKLFF
15	-	-	TRBV5-6	TRBJ1-4	TGTGCCAGCAGCTTGGGAGGGCGGGTTAATGAAAAACTGTTTTTT	CASSLGGRVNEKLFF